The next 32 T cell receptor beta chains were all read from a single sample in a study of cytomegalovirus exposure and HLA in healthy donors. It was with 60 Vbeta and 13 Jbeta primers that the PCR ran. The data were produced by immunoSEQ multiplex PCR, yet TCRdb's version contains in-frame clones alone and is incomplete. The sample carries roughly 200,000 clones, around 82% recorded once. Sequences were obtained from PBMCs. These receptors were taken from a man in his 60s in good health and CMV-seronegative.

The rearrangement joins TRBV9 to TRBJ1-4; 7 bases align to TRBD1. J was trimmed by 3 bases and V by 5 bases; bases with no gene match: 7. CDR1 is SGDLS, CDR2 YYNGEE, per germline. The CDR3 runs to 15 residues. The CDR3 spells CASSYQGVANEKLFF. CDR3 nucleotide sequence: TGTGCCAGCAGTTACCAGGGGGTAGCTAATGAAAAACTGTTTTTT.

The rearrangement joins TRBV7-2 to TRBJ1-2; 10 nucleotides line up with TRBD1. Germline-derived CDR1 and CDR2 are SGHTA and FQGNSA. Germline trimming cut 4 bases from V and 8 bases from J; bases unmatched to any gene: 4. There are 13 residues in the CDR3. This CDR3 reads CASSWDRGGGYTF. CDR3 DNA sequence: TGTGCCAGCAGCTGGGACAGGGGAGGGGGCTACACCTTC.

The CDR3 region has the DNA TGTGCCTCCCTGGGAAGTGGAGGCGGAAACACCATATATTTT. Translation: CASLGSGGGNTIYF. The chain employs TRBV28 and TRBJ1-3; D is uncertain. The germline V gene has CDR1 MDHEN and CDR2 SYDVKM. The length of the CDR3 is 14 residues. V lost 11 bases, J lost 4 bases, and 18 bases lay in between.

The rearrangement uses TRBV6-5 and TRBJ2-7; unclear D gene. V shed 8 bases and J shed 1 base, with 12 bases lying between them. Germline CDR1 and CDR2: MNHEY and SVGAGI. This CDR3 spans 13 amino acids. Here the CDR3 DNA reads TGTGCCAGCGGGCAGCTCACTTCCTACGAGCAGTACTTC. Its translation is CASGQLTSYEQYF.

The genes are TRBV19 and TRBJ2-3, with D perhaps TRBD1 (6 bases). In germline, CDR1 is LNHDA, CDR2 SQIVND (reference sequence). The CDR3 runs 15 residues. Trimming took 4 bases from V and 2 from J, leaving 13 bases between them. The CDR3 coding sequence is TGTGCCAGTAGTACAGGGACACATAACACAGATACGCAGTATTTT. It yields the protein CASSTGTHNTDTQYF.

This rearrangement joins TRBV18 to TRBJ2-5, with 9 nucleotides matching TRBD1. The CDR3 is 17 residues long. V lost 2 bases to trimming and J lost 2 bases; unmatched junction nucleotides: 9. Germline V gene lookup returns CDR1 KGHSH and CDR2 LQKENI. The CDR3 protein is CASSPSRTGGFQETQYF. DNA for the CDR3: TGTGCCAGCTCACCATCCCGTACAGGGGGCTTTCAAGAGACCCAGTACTTC.

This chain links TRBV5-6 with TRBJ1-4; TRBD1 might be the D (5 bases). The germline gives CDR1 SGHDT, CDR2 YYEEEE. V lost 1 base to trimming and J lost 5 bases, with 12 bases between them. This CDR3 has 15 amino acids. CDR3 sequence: CASSLRQGYNEKLFF. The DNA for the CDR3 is TGTGCCAGCAGCTTGCGCCAGGGATACAATGAAAAACTGTTTTTT.

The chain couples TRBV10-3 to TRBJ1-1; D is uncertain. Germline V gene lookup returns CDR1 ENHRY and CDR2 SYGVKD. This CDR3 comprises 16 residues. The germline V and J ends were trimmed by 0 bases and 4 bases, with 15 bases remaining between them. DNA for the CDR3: TGTGCCATCAGTGAGTCGACCGGGCAGCTAGCCACTGAAGCTTTCTTT. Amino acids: CAISESTGQLATEAFF.

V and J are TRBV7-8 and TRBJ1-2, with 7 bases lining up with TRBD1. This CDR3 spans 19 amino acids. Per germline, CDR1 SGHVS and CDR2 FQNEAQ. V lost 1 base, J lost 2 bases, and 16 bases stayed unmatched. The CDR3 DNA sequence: TGTGCCAGCAGCTTAGTCCTGACAGGGTCCTCACTTAAAAACTATGGCTACACCTTC. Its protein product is CASSLVLTGSSLKNYGYTF.

CDR3 loop: CASRRGETYSPLHF. The CDR3, as DNA: TGTGCCAGCAGGCGGGGTGAAACATATTCACCCCTCCACTTT. The chain links TRBV6-6 to TRBJ1-6, with no clear D. CDR1 is MNHNY, CDR2 SVGAGI, per germline (reference sequence). CDR3 length: 14 residues. V was cut by 6 bases and J by 8 bases, with 14 bases left in between.

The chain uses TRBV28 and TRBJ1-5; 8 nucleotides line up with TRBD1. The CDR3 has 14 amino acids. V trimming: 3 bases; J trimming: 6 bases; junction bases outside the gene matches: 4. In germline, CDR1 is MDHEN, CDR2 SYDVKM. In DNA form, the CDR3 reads TGTGCCAGCAGTTTTGCAGGGGGCGGTCAGCCCCAGCATTTT. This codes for CASSFAGGGQPQHF. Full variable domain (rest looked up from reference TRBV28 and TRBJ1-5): DVKVTQSSRYLVKRTGEKVFLECVQDMDHENMFWYRQDPGLGLRLIYFSYDVKMKEKGDIPEGYSVSREKKERFSLILESASTNQTSMYLCASSFAGGGQPQHFGDGTRLSIL.

Here the CDR3 DNA reads TGTGCCAGCAGTTTCCCCCGGGTCCGCTCGGAGCAGTACTTC. It yields the protein CASSFPRVRSEQYF. The chain uses TRBV27 and TRBJ2-7, with no clear D. V was trimmed by 3 bases and J by 7 bases, leaving 16 bases between them. CDR1 is MNHEY, CDR2 SMNVEV, per germline (reference sequence). CDR3 length: 14 amino acids.

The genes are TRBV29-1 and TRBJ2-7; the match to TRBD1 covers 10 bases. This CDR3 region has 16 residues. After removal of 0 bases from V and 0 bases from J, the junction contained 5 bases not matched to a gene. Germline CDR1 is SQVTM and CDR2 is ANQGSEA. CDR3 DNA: TGCAGCGTTGAAGATCTTCGGGACAGGGGCTCCTACGAGCAGTACTTC. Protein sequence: CSVEDLRDRGSYEQYF.

As DNA, the CDR3 is TGTGCCAGCAGGCCGGGACTAGCGGGGGGAAAGCGCTCCAATGAGCAGTTCTTC. As protein: CASRPGLAGGKRSNEQFF. This rearrangement joins TRBV7-8 to TRBJ2-1; 15 nucleotides match TRBD2. This CDR3 has 18 amino acids. Germline-derived CDR1 and CDR2 are SGHVS and FQNEAQ. V gave up 6 bases and J gave up 6 bases; unmatched junction bases: 12.

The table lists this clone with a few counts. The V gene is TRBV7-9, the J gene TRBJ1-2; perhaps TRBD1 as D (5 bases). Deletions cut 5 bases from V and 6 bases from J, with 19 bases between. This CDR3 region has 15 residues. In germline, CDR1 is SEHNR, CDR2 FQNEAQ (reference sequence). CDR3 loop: CASSAGDPRGDGYTF. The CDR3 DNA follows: TGTGCCAGCAGCGCCGGGGATCCTCGGGGGGATGGCTACACCTTC.

The CDR3 DNA reads TGCGCCAGCAGCCAAGACCCCCCCGGACAGAAGATCTACAATGAGCAGTTCTTC. This encodes CASSQDPPGQKIYNEQFF. The V and J genes are TRBV4-3 and TRBJ2-1; the D gene is possibly TRBD1 (6 bases). With 0 bases removed from V and 3 bases from J, the gap between germline ends came to 18 bases. Germline CDR1 reads LGHNA; CDR2 reads YSLEER. The CDR3 runs to 18 residues.

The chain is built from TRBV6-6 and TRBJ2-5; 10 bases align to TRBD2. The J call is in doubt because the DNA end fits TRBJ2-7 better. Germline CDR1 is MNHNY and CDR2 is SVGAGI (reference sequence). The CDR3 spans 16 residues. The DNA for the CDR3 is TGTGCCAGCAGTTACCTGGGACTAGCGCGTACCTACGAGCAGTACTTC. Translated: CASSYLGLARTYEQYF.

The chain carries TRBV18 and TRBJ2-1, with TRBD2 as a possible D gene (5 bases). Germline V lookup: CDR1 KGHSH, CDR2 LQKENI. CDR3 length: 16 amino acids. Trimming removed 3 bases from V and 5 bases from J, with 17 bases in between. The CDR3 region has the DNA TGTGCCAGCTCACCGTTAGCGACCCGAAAAGACAATGAGCAGTTCTTC. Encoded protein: CASSPLATRKDNEQFF.

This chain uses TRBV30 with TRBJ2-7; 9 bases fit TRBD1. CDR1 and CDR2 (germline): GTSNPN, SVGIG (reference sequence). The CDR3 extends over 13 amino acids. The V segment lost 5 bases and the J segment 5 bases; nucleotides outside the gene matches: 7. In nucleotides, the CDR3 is TGTGCCTGGTCCGGACAGGGGAGAAACGAGCAGTACTTC. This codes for CAWSGQGRNEQYF.

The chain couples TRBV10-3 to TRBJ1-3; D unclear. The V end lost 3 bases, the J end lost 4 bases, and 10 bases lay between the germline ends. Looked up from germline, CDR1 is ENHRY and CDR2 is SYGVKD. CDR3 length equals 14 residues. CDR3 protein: CAISESGTGNTIYF. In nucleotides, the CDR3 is TGTGCCATCAGTGAATCGGGAACGGGAAACACCATATATTTT.

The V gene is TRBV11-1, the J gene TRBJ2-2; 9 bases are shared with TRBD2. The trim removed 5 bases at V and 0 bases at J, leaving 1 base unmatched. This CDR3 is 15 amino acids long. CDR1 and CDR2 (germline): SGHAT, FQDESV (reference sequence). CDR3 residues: CASSRTSANTGELFF. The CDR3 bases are TGTGCCAGCAGCAGGACTAGCGCGAACACCGGGGAGCTGTTTTTT.

This CDR3 is CASSLYGGYEQYF. The CDR3 DNA follows: TGTGCCAGCAGTTTATACGGCGGCTACGAGCAGTACTTC. This sequence joins TRBV27 and TRBJ2-7; D ambiguous. In germline, CDR1 is MNHEY, CDR2 SMNVEV (reference sequence). The CDR3 consists of 13 residues. V was clipped by 1 base and J by 3 bases, with 7 bases between them.

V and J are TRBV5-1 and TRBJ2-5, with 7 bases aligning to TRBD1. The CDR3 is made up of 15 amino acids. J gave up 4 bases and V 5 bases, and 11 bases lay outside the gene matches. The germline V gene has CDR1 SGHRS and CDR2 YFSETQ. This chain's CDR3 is CASRFRDRGGETQYF. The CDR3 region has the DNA TGCGCCAGCAGATTCCGGGACAGAGGAGGAGAGACCCAGTACTTC.

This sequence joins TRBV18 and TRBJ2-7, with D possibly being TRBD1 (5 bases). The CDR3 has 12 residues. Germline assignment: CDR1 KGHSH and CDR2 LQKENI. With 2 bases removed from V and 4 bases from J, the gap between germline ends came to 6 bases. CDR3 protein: CASSPTGYEQYF. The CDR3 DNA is TGTGCCAGCTCACCAACAGGTTACGAGCAGTACTTC.

The CDR3, as DNA: TGTGCCAGCAGACTTACCCCAGGGTCCCATGAGCAGTTCTTC. This translates into CASRLTPGSHEQFF. V and J are TRBV6-1 and TRBJ2-1; D is possibly TRBD1 (5 bases). V lost 6 bases to trimming and J lost 8 bases, with 17 bases between them. Germline V lookup: CDR1 MNHNS, CDR2 SASEGT. This CDR3 is built from 14 residues.

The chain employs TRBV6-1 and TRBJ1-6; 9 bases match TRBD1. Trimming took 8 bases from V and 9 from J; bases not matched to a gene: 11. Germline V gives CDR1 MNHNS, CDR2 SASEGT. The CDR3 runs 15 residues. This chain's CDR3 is CASEILGQGSSPLHF. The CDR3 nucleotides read TGTGCCAGCGAGATCCTAGGACAGGGGAGTTCACCCCTCCACTTT.

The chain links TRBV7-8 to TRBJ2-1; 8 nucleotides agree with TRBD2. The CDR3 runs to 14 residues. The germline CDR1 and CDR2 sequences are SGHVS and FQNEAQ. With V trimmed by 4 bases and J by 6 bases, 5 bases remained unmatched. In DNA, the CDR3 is TGTGCCAGCAGCTCAGGACTAGCTATCAATGAGCAGTTCTTC. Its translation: CASSSGLAINEQFF.

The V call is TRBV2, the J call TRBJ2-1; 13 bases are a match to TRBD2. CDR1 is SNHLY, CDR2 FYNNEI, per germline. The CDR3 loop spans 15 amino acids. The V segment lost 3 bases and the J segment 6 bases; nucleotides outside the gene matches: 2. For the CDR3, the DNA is TGTGCCAGCAGTGATCGACTAGCGGGGGGCAATGAGCAGTTCTTC. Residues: CASSDRLAGGNEQFF.

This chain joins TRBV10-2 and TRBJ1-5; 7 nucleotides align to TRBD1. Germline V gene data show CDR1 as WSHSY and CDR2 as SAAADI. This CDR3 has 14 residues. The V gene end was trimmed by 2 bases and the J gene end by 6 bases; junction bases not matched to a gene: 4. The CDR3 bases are TGCGCCAGCAGTGAGGCGAACAGGGGTCAGCCCCAGCATTTT. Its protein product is CASSEANRGQPQHF.

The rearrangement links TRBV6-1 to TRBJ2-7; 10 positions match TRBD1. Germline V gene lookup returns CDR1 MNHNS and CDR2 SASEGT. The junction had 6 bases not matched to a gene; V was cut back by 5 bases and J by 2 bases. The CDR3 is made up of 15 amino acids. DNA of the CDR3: TGTGCCAGCAGTTTTCCGGGACAGGGGACCTACGAGCAGTACTTC. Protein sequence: CASSFPGQGTYEQYF.

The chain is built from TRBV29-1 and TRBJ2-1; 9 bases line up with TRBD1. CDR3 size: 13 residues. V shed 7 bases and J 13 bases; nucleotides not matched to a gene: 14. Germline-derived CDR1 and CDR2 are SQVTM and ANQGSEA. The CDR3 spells CSGTGTGYWGQFF. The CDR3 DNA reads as TGCAGCGGAACCGGGACAGGGTATTGGGGTCAGTTCTTC.

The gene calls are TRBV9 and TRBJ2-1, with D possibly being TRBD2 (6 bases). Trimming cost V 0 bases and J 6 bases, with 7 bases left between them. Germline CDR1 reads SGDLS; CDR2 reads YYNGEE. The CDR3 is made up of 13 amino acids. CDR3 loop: CASSVAGVNEQFF. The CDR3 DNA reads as TGTGCCAGCAGCGTAGCGGGAGTCAATGAGCAGTTCTTC.